This T cell receptor beta chain was obtained from a study of spatial heterogeneity in lung cancer. This clonotype was recorded many times. The sample's time point: blood at routine non-recurrence follow-up after resection. TCRdb independently ran MiXCR on the 5' RACE reads; one entry per CDR3 protein. This sample has approximately 30,000 distinct CDR3 sequences; 8% to 13% occur once, and the top ten carry approximately 30%. The source was PBMCs, collected at follow-up. This receptor was taken from a female donor with early-stage non-small cell lung cancer.

The CDR3 protein is CSVVGGSQETQYF. The CDR3 DNA sequence: TGCAGCGTTGTGGGGGGGAGCCAAGAGACCCAGTACTTC. The chain couples TRBV29-1 to TRBJ2-5, with 7 bases identical to TRBD2. V gave up 4 bases and J gave up 1 base; unmatched junction bases: 3. Per germline, CDR1 SQVTM and CDR2 ANQGSEA. CDR3 length: 13 amino acids.